The rows below give T cell receptor beta chains drawn from one sample of a study of radiation and T cells in renal cell carcinoma. Clones were read by immunoSEQ multiplex PCR, and TCRdb kept only the in-frame ones, dropping some. Of 17,000 or so clones listed, around 50% are singletons. Material: tumor tissue, obtained from a patient whose treatment included radiotherapy and nephrectomy. All receptors come from a man between 50 and 59 years old with renal cell carcinoma. Each CDR3 is given with its conserved first and last residue. The D gene is left open where the match is weak. Only some rows state a clone size, as once, few, many or a class for expanded clones.

clone size	V gene	J gene	D gene	CDR3 protein	CDR3 DNA
-	TRBV7-9	TRBJ1-3	TRBD1	CASSATGGDGNTIYF	TGTGCCAGCAGCGCGACAGGGGGCGATGGAAACACCATATATTTT
-	TRBV6-6	TRBJ1-5	-	CASSYYGRGDQPQHF	TGTGCCAGCAGTTACTACGGCAGGGGAGATCAGCCCCAGCATTTT
-	TRBV15	TRBJ2-7	-	CATSSGSPLYEQYF	TGTGCCACCAGCAGCGGGAGCCCACTCTACGAGCAGTACTTC
-	TRBV28	TRBJ2-5	-	CASTNQVTQYF	TGTGCCAGCACCAATCAAGTGACCCAGTACTTC
-	TRBV10-3	TRBJ2-7	-	CAISGGVGPSYEQYF	TGTGCCATCAGTGGAGGGGTAGGCCCCTCCTACGAGCAGTACTTC
-	TRBV4-1	TRBJ1-2	-	CASSQALGGYGYTF	TGCGCCAGCAGCCAAGCCTTAGGGGGCTATGGCTACACCTTC
-	TRBV9	TRBJ1-2	-	CASSVSPESYGYTF	TGTGCCAGCAGCGTATCCCCCGAATCCTATGGCTACACCTTC
-	TRBV15	TRBJ2-1	-	CATSRGQSGPAAFNEQFF	TGTGCCACCAGCAGAGGGCAGTCGGGGCCCGCCGCTTTCAATGAGCAGTTCTTC
-	TRBV7-2	TRBJ1-3	-	CASSQPGESGNTIYF	TGTGCCAGCAGCCAGCCAGGGGAATCTGGAAACACCATATATTTT
medium-sized	TRBV29-1	TRBJ2-1	TRBD2	CSVGLAGVYYNEQFF	TGCAGCGTTGGGCTAGCGGGAGTTTACTACAATGAGCAGTTCTTC
-	TRBV7-9	TRBJ2-7	-	CATGTPYEQYF	TGTGCCACCGGGACACCTTACGAGCAGTACTTC
few	TRBV5-1	TRBJ2-5	TRBD2	CASSFRLAGGRETQYF	TGCGCCAGCAGCTTCCGACTAGCGGGGGGGCGAGAGACCCAGTACTTC
-	TRBV9	TRBJ1-2	TRBD1	CASSVEVGHRGGLYGYTF	TGTGCCAGCAGCGTAGAGGTGGGCCACAGGGGTGGACTCTATGGCTACACCTTC
-	TRBV2	TRBJ2-2	-	CASRAGVLNSNTGELFF	TGTGCCAGCAGGGCCGGGGTCCTCAATTCGAACACCGGGGAGCTGTTTTTT
-	TRBV9	TRBJ1-1	TRBD1	CASSSQTGSRNEAFF	TGTGCCAGCAGCTCACAGACAGGGTCACGCAACGAAGCTTTCTTT
-	TRBV10-3	TRBJ2-7	-	CAISGVSYEQYF	TGTGCCATCAGCGGGGTTAGCTACGAGCAGTACTTC
many	TRBV7-9	TRBJ2-7	-	CASSLAPQGYEQYF	TGTGCCAGCAGCTTAGCGCCTCAGGGTTACGAGCAGTACTTC
-	TRBV29-1	TRBJ2-5	TRBD1	CSVEGRDRGWEETQYF	TGCAGCGTTGAAGGCCGGGACAGGGGCTGGGAAGAGACCCAGTACTTC
-	TRBV9	TRBJ1-3	-	CASSGPQAGSGNTIYF	TGTGCCAGCAGCGGGCCCCAGGCGGGCTCTGGAAACACCATATATTTT
-	TRBV5-1	TRBJ2-3	-	CASSFTESTDTQYF	TGCGCCAGCAGCTTTACAGAGAGCACAGATACGCAGTATTTT
-	TRBV5-1	TRBJ2-1	TRBD2	CASSLATSGRFKDNEQFF	TGCGCCAGCAGCTTGGCCACAAGCGGGAGGTTTAAGGACAATGAGCAGTTCTTC
-	TRBV19	TRBJ2-5	-	CASSPWRTGGGGETQYF	TGTGCCAGTAGCCCCTGGAGGACCGGGGGCGGAGGAGAGACCCAGTACTTC
-	TRBV4-3	TRBJ2-3	-	CASSQDPRGTDTQYF	TGCGCCAGCAGCCAAGATCCTCGCGGCACAGATACGCAGTATTTT
-	TRBV4-2	TRBJ2-3	-	CASSQLPGNTDTQYF	TGTGCCAGCAGCCAACTACCGGGGAACACAGATACGCAGTATTTT
many	TRBV6-5	TRBJ1-2	TRBD1	CASSLLGGGDGYTF	TGTGCCAGCAGCCTTTTGGGAGGGGGCGATGGCTACACCTTC
few	TRBV6-5	TRBJ1-6	-	CASSLAAPSHNSPLHF	TGTGCCAGCAGTTTAGCCGCCCCCTCGCATAATTCACCCCTCCACTTT
-	TRBV27	TRBJ1-6	-	CATRTLLNSPLHF	TGTGCCACCCGGACACTGCTGAATTCACCCCTCCACTTT
-	TRBV2	TRBJ2-3	TRBD2	CASSRLAGGGDTQYF	TGTGCCAGCAGCCGACTAGCGGGAGGGGGAGATACGCAGTATTTT
few	TRBV15	TRBJ2-1	TRBD1	CATSRGQGEQGSQFF	TGTGCCACCAGCAGAGGGCAGGGGGAACAAGGGTCGCAGTTCTTC
-	TRBV6-6	TRBJ1-1	-	CASSLSFTPNTEAFF	TGTGCCAGTTCGCTTAGTTTCACACCTAACACTGAAGCTTTCTTT
-	TRBV2	TRBJ2-5	TRBD2	CASSLAGTQETQYF	TGTGCCAGCAGCTTAGCGGGAACCCAAGAGACCCAGTACTTC
many	TRBV6-1	TRBJ2-7	TRBD2	CALGDSGDTYEQYF	TGTGCCCTGGGGGATAGCGGGGATACCTACGAGCAGTACTTC
few	TRBV7-9	TRBJ2-7	TRBD1	CATRIADREGGEQYF	TGTGCCACCAGGATTGCGGACAGGGAAGGTGGGGAGCAGTACTTC
-	TRBV2	TRBJ2-6	-	CASRAAGANVLTF	TGTGCCAGCAGGGCAGCTGGGGCCAACGTCCTGACTTTC
-	TRBV6-1	TRBJ1-5	-	CASSPRGGGQEPQHF	TGTGCCAGCAGTCCCAGAGGGGGGGGGCAGGAGCCCCAGCATTTT
-	TRBV5-1	TRBJ1-1	TRBD1	CASSRRGQTTEAFF	TGCGCCAGCAGCCGTAGGGGACAGACAACTGAAGCTTTCTTT
few	TRBV9	TRBJ2-7	TRBD2	CASSVGRGGLYEQYF	TGTGCCAGCAGCGTAGGGCGGGGGGGCCTCTACGAGCAGTACTTC
-	TRBV27	TRBJ2-7	-	CASSFRNSYEQYF	TGTGCCAGCAGTTTCCGAAACTCCTACGAGCAGTACTTC
-	TRBV6-1	TRBJ1-2	TRBD1	CATKIQGAEGYTF	TGTGCCACCAAAATACAGGGGGCGGAAGGCTACACCTTC
-	TRBV29-1	TRBJ1-1	-	CSVPAGQPEAFF	TGCAGCGTTCCGGCGGGACAACCTGAAGCTTTCTTT
few	TRBV7-2	TRBJ2-5	TRBD2	CASSPGLAGGRETQYF	TGTGCCAGCAGCCCAGGACTAGCGGGGGGGCGGGAGACCCAGTACTTC